What follows are 10 T cell receptor beta chains derived from one specimen sequenced in a study of identical twins. TCRdb analysed the 5' RACE reads with MiXCR anew, one entry per CDR3 protein. The sample shows about 890,000 distinct CDR3 sequences, around an eighth of them seen only once. The same specimen was also included in a second study, on yellow fever vaccine responses in identical twins.

The sample taken for sequencing was PBMCs. The receptors originated from a woman younger than 35 in good health.

There are a few counts of this clonotype. V usage is TRBV5-5 and J usage is TRBJ2-1; D possibly corresponds to TRBD2 (7 bases). Trimming pared 0 bases from V and 0 bases from J, leaving 16 bases between. The germline gives CDR1 SGHKS, CDR2 YYEKEE (reference sequence). The CDR3 is 18 residues long. CDR3 coding DNA: TGTGCCAGCAGCTTGGAGGGGGTTAGCGGGTTCTCCTACAATGAGCAGTTCTTC. This encodes CASSLEGVSGFSYNEQFF.

J is TRBJ2-5 and V is TRBV20-1; D is possibly TRBD2 (6 bases). V shed 3 bases and J shed 5 bases, with 10 bases lying between them. The CDR3 has 12 amino acids. The germline V gene has CDR1 DFQATT and CDR2 SNEGSKA (reference sequence). CDR3 sequence reads: CSASGRDETQYF. CDR3 DNA sequence: TGCAGTGCTAGCGGGAGAGATGAGACCCAGTACTTC.

At least ten counts were recorded for this clonotype. The V gene is TRBV12-3 or TRBV12-4, the J gene TRBJ1-2, with D possibly matching TRBD1 (5 bases). Between the trimmed V and J ends, which lost 3 bases and 4 bases, there was a span of 6 bases. The CDR3 is made up of 12 amino acids. The CDR3 loop is CASSLQGYGYTF. The CDR3 DNA sequence: TGTGCCAGCAGTTTGCAGGGCTATGGCTACACCTTC.

This chain links TRBV29-1 with TRBJ1-2; D remains ambiguous. The CDR3 is 13 residues long. Looked up from germline, CDR1 is SQVTM and CDR2 is ANQGSEA. Trimming took off 0 bases at V and 6 bases at J, with 11 bases between the two ends. In nucleotides, the CDR3 is TGCAGCGTTGAAGATCCGACGAGAGATGGCTACACCTTC. Translated: CSVEDPTRDGYTF.

V and J are TRBV28 and TRBJ2-7; D not certain. The CDR3 is 12 amino acids. Trimming cost V 6 bases and J 6 bases, with 12 bases left between them. Per germline, CDR1 MDHEN and CDR2 SYDVKM. CDR3 in amino acids: CASSRPWGEQYF. In DNA, the CDR3 is TGTGCCAGCAGCCGCCCTTGGGGCGAGCAGTACTTC.

The chain couples TRBV14 to TRBJ2-1; D gene unclear. Trimming pared 6 bases from V and 6 bases from J, leaving 15 bases between. Germline lookup yields CDR1 SGHDN and CDR2 FVKESK. The CDR3 runs 14 residues. The CDR3, as DNA: TGTGCCAGCAGATTCCGGGCCCCATCCAATGAGCAGTTCTTC. The encoded protein is CASRFRAPSNEQFF.

At least ten counts were recorded for this clonotype. This chain links TRBV20-1 with TRBJ2-7; 12 bases align to TRBD2. This CDR3 has 16 amino acids. The V gene's germline CDR1 is DFQATT and CDR2 SNEGSKA (reference sequence). Here the CDR3 reads CSARKGLAGPSYEQYF. The CDR3 DNA reads TGCAGCGCCAGGAAAGGACTAGCGGGGCCTTCCTACGAGCAGTACTTC.

This clonotype was detected a few times. V and J are TRBV20-1 and TRBJ1-1; 12 nucleotides align to TRBD1. Germline assignment: CDR1 DFQATT and CDR2 SNEGSKA (reference sequence). With 3 bases clipped from V and 6 bases from J, the junction kept 5 bases outside the gene matches. The CDR3 sequence is 14 residues long. The CDR3 is CSARMGQGAAEAFF. The DNA of the CDR3 is TGCAGTGCTAGGATGGGACAGGGGGCCGCTGAAGCTTTCTTT.

This clonotype has more than one count but fewer than ten. The chain has TRBV7-9 and TRBJ1-1; 10 bases agree with TRBD1. In germline, CDR1 is SEHNR, CDR2 FQNEAQ (reference sequence). V was pared by 5 bases and J by 6 bases, with 6 bases of the junction left unmatched. The CDR3 runs 14 residues. The CDR3 loop is CASSPGQGVPEAFF. The CDR3 coding sequence is TGTGCCAGCAGCCCCGGACAGGGGGTACCTGAAGCTTTCTTT.

The rearrangement links TRBV7-2 to TRBJ2-3; 8 bases match TRBD2. V dropped 5 bases and J dropped 3; count of bases not matched to a gene: 7. CDR1 and CDR2 (germline): SGHTA, FQGNSA. The CDR3 covers 15 residues. CDR3 protein: CASSEVAGTTDTQYF. Here the CDR3 DNA reads TGTGCCAGCAGCGAAGTAGCGGGGACTACAGATACGCAGTATTTT.